The rows below give T cell receptor beta chains drawn from one sample of a study of cytomegalovirus exposure and HLA in healthy donors. This table comes from immunoSEQ multiplex PCR, and its TCRdb copy is limited to in-frame clones, with some not included. The table lists under 200,000 clones, roughly 77% of them singletons. The sequencing input was PBMCs. The source of these receptors is a male donor in good health and CMV-seropositive. CDR3s include the opening cysteine and the closing phenylalanine or tryptophan. Part of the rows lack a size; the others show once, few, many or a class for expanded clones.

cdr3_length	v_call	clone_size	cdr3_aa
13	TRBV6-1	.	CASSEAMTVGYTF
14	TRBV6-5	.	CASRFRGPNQPQHF
15	TRBV6-1	few	CASSDTGLALSTQYF
14	TRBV7-9	.	CASSTRDSGNTIYF
19	TRBV5-4	.	CASSLGPSGQGRSGNTIYF
17	TRBV7-3	.	CASSLLSQRVATDTQYF
19	TRBV11-2	.	CASSLRPLGGVAGDNEQFF
11	TRBV20-1	.	CSVGRTDTQYF
15	TRBV27	.	CASSLDTSRTYEQYF
18	TRBV10-2	.	CASSESIASGGSTDTQYF
17	TRBV19	.	CASSRRTSGGAGDTQYF
14	TRBV5-1	.	CASSWTGGTYEQYF
21	TRBV19	.	CASSHLGLLAGGPRGTGELFF
18	TRBV28	.	CASSLWGRQGSPTETQYF
16	TRBV7-9	.	CASSISGTGGTGELFF
17	TRBV7-2	.	CASSLARQRIDKNIQYF
13	TRBV11-3	.	CASSLNNRDGYTF
16	TRBV7-2	.	CASSSRTSGTGAEQFF
15	TRBV4-1	few	CASSQAAAGSYEQYF
17	TRBV15	.	CATSRGFSGGGSDTQYF
16	TRBV7-2	.	CASSFWTSGGRDEQFF
15	TRBV7-9	.	CASSLDRGYGNTIYF
14	TRBV19	.	CASRSQGADTEAFF
16	TRBV9	.	CASSKGQGMGTGELFF
15	TRBV9	.	CASSEGGIAPDTQYF
15	TRBV7-9	.	CAIPLGGQGDEKLFF
15	TRBV5-6	.	CASSGTSGTYNEQFF
14	TRBV7-2	.	CASSLAREGYEQYF
15	TRBV11-1	.	CASNNKGSGKTEAFF
16	TRBV6-5	.	CASSYGAAGVADTQYF
15	TRBV5-1	few	CASSPLSATNEKLFF
15	TRBV6-5	.	CASSPPLRKNTEAFF
14	TRBV9	.	CASSVGTVAYEQYF
15	TRBV5-4	.	CASSHFPGQNNEQFF
11	TRBV27	few	CASSSSNTQYF
13	TRBV11-2	.	CASSSGAYYGYTF
13	TRBV19	.	CASSRQASYEQYF
15	TRBV11-1	.	CASSLLRVSYNEQFF
16	TRBV21-1	.	CASRSRRGDSNEKLFF
14	TRBV6-5	.	CASRTGQANYGYTF
12	TRBV29-1	.	CSVTTFGDTQYF
15	TRBV9	.	CASSRDRGREYGYTF